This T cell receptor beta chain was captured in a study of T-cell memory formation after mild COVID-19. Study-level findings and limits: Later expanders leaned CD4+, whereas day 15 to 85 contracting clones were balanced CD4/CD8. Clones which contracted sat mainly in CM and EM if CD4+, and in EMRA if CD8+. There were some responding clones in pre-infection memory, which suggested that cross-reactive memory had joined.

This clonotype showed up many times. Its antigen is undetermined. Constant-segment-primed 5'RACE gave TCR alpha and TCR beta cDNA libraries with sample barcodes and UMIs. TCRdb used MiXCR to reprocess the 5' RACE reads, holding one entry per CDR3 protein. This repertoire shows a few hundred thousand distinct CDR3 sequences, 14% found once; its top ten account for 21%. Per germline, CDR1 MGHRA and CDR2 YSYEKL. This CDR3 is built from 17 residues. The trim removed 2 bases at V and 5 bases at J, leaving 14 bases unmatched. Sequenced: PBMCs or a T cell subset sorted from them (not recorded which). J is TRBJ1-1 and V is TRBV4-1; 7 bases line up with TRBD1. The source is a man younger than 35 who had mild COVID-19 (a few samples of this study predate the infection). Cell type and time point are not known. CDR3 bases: TGCGCCAGCAGCCAAAAAAGTCATACCACAGGGGATACTGAAGCTTTCTTT. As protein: CASSQKSHTTGDTEAFF.